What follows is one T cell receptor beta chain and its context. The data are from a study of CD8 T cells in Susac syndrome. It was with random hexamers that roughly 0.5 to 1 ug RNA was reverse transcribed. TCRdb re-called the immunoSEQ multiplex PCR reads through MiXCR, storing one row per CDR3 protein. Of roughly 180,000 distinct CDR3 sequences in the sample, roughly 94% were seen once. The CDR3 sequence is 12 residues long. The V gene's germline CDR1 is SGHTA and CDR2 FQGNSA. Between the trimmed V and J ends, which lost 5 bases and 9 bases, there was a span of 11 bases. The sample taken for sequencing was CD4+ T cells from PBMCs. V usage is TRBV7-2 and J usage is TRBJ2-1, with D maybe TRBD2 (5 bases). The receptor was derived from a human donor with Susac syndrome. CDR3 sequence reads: CASSGGRSEQFF. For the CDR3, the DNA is TGTGCCAGCAGCGGAGGACGCAGTGAGCAGTTCTTC.